The clone carrying this T cell receptor beta chain has at least ten counts. Its antigen is not known. V lost 4 bases to trimming and J lost 0 bases, with 14 bases between them. Germline-derived CDR1 and CDR2 are SGHRS and YFSETQ. This CDR3 spans 15 amino acids. These data belong to a study of identical twins. A single record per CDR3 protein comes from TCRdb applying MiXCR to the 5' RACE reads. The table lists some 500,000 distinct CDR3 sequences, 9.5% to 10% of them singletons. Notes on the study in general: The authors drew conclusions from cross-sectional statistical analysis rather than following the same donors. Compared with unrelated sharing, twin-shared out-of-frame alpha sequences had more low-probability sequences.

These data were likewise used in another study, on yellow fever vaccine responses in identical twins. From that second work: Reportedly, the response of twins' T cells to the vaccine seemed partly convergent, partly personalized.

The clonotype was recovered from a woman aged 18-35 years in good health. Specimen: PBMCs. This rearrangement joins TRBV5-1 to TRBJ2-7, with no clear D. CDR3: CASSVAPQPSYEQYF. DNA of the CDR3: TGCGCCAGCAGCGTAGCCCCTCAGCCCTCCTACGAGCAGTACTTC.